These 21 T cell receptor beta chains share one sample of origin, sequenced in a study of cytomegalovirus exposure and HLA in healthy donors. Both 60 Vbeta primers and 13 Jbeta primers went into the PCR. Clones were sequenced by immunoSEQ multiplex PCR, and TCRdb holds only the in-frame ones, with some missing. Of some 70,000 clones in the sample, around 70% are singletons; the top ten hold roughly 9.8%. Sequenced material: PBMCs. The source is a woman aged 30 to 39 in good health and CMV-seronegative.

The sample holds a few counts of this clone. The chain combines TRBV19 with TRBJ2-6; tentative D call: TRBD1 (5 bases). CDR1 and CDR2 from the germline V gene are LNHDA and SQIVND (reference sequence). The CDR3 is 16 amino acids. The CDR3 protein is CARLTGWQIGANVLTF. The DNA of the CDR3 is TGTGCACGGCTAACAGGATGGCAGATTGGGGCCAACGTCCTGACTTTC.

This clone showed up just a few times. The CDR3 DNA reads TGTGCCAGTACGAGGAGTACAGGGCGATGGGGGAATGAAAAACTGTTTTTT. Protein: CASTRSTGRWGNEKLFF. This chain connects TRBV19 to TRBJ1-4, with TRBD1 as a possible D gene (6 bases). The CDR3 is made up of 17 amino acids. The V and J ends lost 7 bases and 5 bases respectively, with 23 bases between them. Per germline, CDR1 LNHDA and CDR2 SQIVND (reference sequence).

The chain combines TRBV27 with TRBJ2-6, with D possibly TRBD1 on 6 matching bases. CDR1 and CDR2 from the germline V gene are MNHEY and SMNVEV (reference sequence). V lost 7 bases, J lost 4 bases, and 23 bases lay in between. The CDR3 spans 18 residues. DNA of the CDR3: TGTGCCAGCATGAAGTTCAGGGGCTCCTCTGGGGGGGCCAACGTCCTGACTTTC. As protein: CASMKFRGSSGGANVLTF. The complete variable domain, with remaining parts taken from reference TRBV27 and TRBJ2-6, reads EAQVTQNPRYLITVTGKKLTVTCSQNMNHEYMSWYRQDPGLGLRQIYYSMNVEVTDKGDVPEGYKVSRKEKRNFPLILESPSPNQTSLYFCASMKFRGSSGGANVLTFGAGSRLTVL.

The rearrangement joins TRBV9 to TRBJ1-1; TRBD1 might be the D (6 bases). The V gene lost 4 bases and the J gene lost 8 bases, with 18 bases spanning the gap. Germline V gene data show CDR1 as SGDLS and CDR2 as YYNGEE. CDR3 length: 14 residues. The CDR3 coding sequence is TGTGCCAGCAGCCCTACCTCAGGGGAAGAAGAAGCTTTCTTT. It yields the protein CASSPTSGEEEAFF.

The count of this clone is one. The V gene is TRBV7-9, the J gene TRBJ2-3; D might be TRBD2 (5 bases). Germline CDR1 and CDR2: SEHNR and FQNEAQ (reference sequence). The CDR3 consists of 16 residues. V gave up 5 bases and J gave up 0 bases, with 15 bases separating them. The CDR3 is CASSRPRGPSTDTQYF. The CDR3 nucleotides read TGTGCCAGCAGCAGACCTCGGGGTCCTAGCACAGATACGCAGTATTTT.

This chain joins TRBV11-3 and TRBJ2-2, with 8 bases fitting TRBD1. The CDR3 loop spans 16 amino acids. With V trimmed by 4 bases and J by 0 bases, 4 bases remained unmatched. Germline CDR1 reads SGHNT; CDR2 reads YENEEA. CDR3 sequence (DNA): TGTGCCAGCAGCTCAGGACAGGGTACGAACACCGGGGAGCTGTTTTTT. Its protein product is CASSSGQGTNTGELFF.

V usage is TRBV4-2 and J usage is TRBJ2-7, with D possibly TRBD2 on 7 matching bases. Germline V gene lookup returns CDR1 LGHNA and CDR2 YNFKEQ. Trimming shortened V by 1 base and J by 2 bases, and 15 bases separated the two germline ends. This CDR3 spans 16 amino acids. CDR3 in amino acids: CASSQGFAGATYEQYF. DNA for the CDR3: TGTGCCAGCAGCCAAGGGTTCGCGGGGGCTACCTACGAGCAGTACTTC.

In this sample, this clone turned up a few times. The chain uses TRBV6-5 and TRBJ1-1; perhaps TRBD1 as D (5 bases). The CDR3 contains 15 residues. CDR1 is MNHEY and CDR2 is SVGAGI in the germline V gene. Trimming left V 6 bases short and J 1 base short, with 15 bases between. CDR3 coding DNA: TGTGCCAGCAGCCGAGGACAAATTGAGAACACTGAAGCTTTCTTT. Its translation: CASSRGQIENTEAFF.

The rearrangement uses TRBV6-5 and TRBJ2-7; 7 bases map to TRBD1. V was clipped by 6 bases and J by 0 bases; unmatched bases: 8. Germline values: CDR1 MNHEY, CDR2 SVGAGI. The CDR3 length is 15 residues. The CDR3 nucleotides read TGTGCCAGCAGAGAGGACAGGACAAGCTCCTACGAGCAGTACTTC. The encoded protein is CASREDRTSSYEQYF.

The rearrangement links TRBV2 to TRBJ1-3; D is perhaps TRBD1 (5 bases). Germline loops: CDR1 SNHLY, CDR2 FYNNEI. CDR3 length equals 15 residues. Trimming stripped 3 bases from V and 2 bases from J, with 11 bases between. The CDR3 is CASSDLDSTGNTIYF. DNA for the CDR3: TGTGCCAGCAGTGATTTAGACAGCACTGGAAACACCATATATTTT. The variable domain in full, completed from reference TRBV2 and TRBJ1-3, reads EPEVTQTPSHQVTQMGQEVILRCVPISNHLYFYWYRQILGQKVEFLVSFYNNEISEKSEIFDDQFSVERPDGSNFTLKIRSTKLEDSAMYFCASSDLDSTGNTIYFGEGSWLTVV.

This chain links TRBV29-1 with TRBJ2-7; possible D gene TRBD2, 5 bases. This CDR3 contains 13 residues. The germline V gene encodes CDR1 SQVTM and CDR2 ANQGSEA. V lost 5 bases and J lost 7, with 18 bases in between. The CDR3 spells CSVRNSGPGEQYF. As DNA, the CDR3 is TGCAGCGTTCGGAATTCGGGCCCGGGGGAGCAGTACTTC.

CDR3 in amino acids: CASARVHDYGYTF. CDR3 in DNA: TGTGCCAGCGCTAGAGTACACGACTATGGCTACACCTTC. The gene calls are TRBV5-6 and TRBJ1-2; D uncertain. The V and J ends lost 7 bases and 3 bases respectively, with 13 bases between them. This CDR3 is built from 13 residues. CDR1 is SGHDT and CDR2 is YYEEEE in the germline V gene. Looking up the rest from reference TRBV5-6 and TRBJ1-2 gives the full variable domain: DAGVTQSPTHLIKTRGQQVTLRCSPKSGHDTVSWYQQALGQGPQFIFQYYEEEERQRGNFPDRFSGHQFPNYSSELNVNALLLGDSALYLCASARVHDYGYTFGSGTRLTVV.

The chain uses TRBV6-1 and TRBJ1-1; D gene ambiguous. The V end lost 3 bases, the J end lost 4 bases, and 15 bases lay between the germline ends. CDR3 length: 15 residues. The germline V gene encodes CDR1 MNHNS and CDR2 SASEGT. In nucleotides, the CDR3 is TGTGCCAGCAGTGAGCGCACGGGGAGGAGCACTGAAGCTTTCTTT. It translates to CASSERTGRSTEAFF.

V is TRBV11-2 and J is TRBJ1-5; no definite D call. Trimming took off 1 base at V and 5 bases at J, with 6 bases between the two ends. CDR1 and CDR2 (germline): SGHAT, FQNNGV. The CDR3 loop spans 13 amino acids. The CDR3 protein is CASSLGEDQPQHF. DNA of the CDR3: TGTGCCAGCAGCTTAGGGGAGGATCAGCCCCAGCATTTT.

The chain joins TRBV30 to TRBJ2-1; D uncertain. The CDR3 length is 11 residues. Germline CDR1 is GTSNPN and CDR2 is SVGIG (reference sequence). The V end lost 3 bases, the J end lost 7 bases, and 7 bases lay between the germline ends. The CDR3 loop reads CAWRKANEQFF. The CDR3 nucleotides are TGTGCCTGGAGAAAAGCGAATGAGCAGTTCTTC.

The chain is built from TRBV25-1 and TRBJ1-1; the D gene is possibly TRBD1 (6 bases). The CDR3 sequence is 12 residues long. V shed 6 bases and J shed 6 bases, with 11 bases lying between them. Germline V gene data show CDR1 as MGHDK and CDR2 as SYGVNS. The DNA of the CDR3 is TGTGCCAGCAGCTTAGGGGGACCTGAAGCTTTCTTT. Its protein product is CASSLGGPEAFF.

This clone occurred once. The CDR3 bases are TGCGCCAGCAGCCAAGGGCGGGACAGGGGTTCGGGGGAGCAGTACTTC. Translating gives CASSQGRDRGSGEQYF. The rearrangement joins TRBV4-1 to TRBJ2-7; 10 bases line up with TRBD1. J gave up 7 bases and V 1 base, and 10 bases lay outside the gene matches. The germline CDR1 and CDR2 sequences are MGHRA and YSYEKL. This CDR3 spans 16 amino acids.

The genes are TRBV29-1 and TRBJ1-1, with D possibly TRBD1 on 6 matching bases. The germline V gene has CDR1 SQVTM and CDR2 ANQGSEA. This CDR3 has 15 residues. V shed 5 bases and J shed 1 base, with 17 bases lying between them. The CDR3: CSVFRNREKNTEAFF. In nucleotides, the CDR3 is TGCAGCGTTTTTCGTAACAGGGAAAAGAACACTGAAGCTTTCTTT.

The chain employs TRBV20-1 and TRBJ1-1, with D uncertain. The CDR3 runs to 11 residues. The germline V gene has CDR1 DFQATT and CDR2 SNEGSKA (reference sequence). V was trimmed by 4 bases and J by 4 bases, leaving 7 bases between them. This CDR3 is CSATVVTEAFF. The DNA for the CDR3 is TGCAGTGCTACGGTCGTCACTGAAGCTTTCTTT.

The chain carries TRBV4-2 and TRBJ2-3, with 8 bases matching TRBD1. Losses at the gene ends were 1 base for V and 2 bases for J; bases not matched to a gene: 2. CDR1 is LGHNA and CDR2 is YNFKEQ in the germline V gene. The CDR3 extends over 15 amino acids. CDR3 protein: CASSQGQGHTDTQYF. CDR3 nucleotides: TGTGCCAGCAGCCAAGGACAGGGGCACACAGATACGCAGTATTTT.

The CDR3 nucleotides are TGTGCCTGGAGTGCGGGGGACACAGATACGCAGTATTTT. Translating it yields CAWSAGDTDTQYF. The gene calls are TRBV30 and TRBJ2-3; TRBD2 is a possible D gene (6 bases). The CDR3 consists of 13 residues. V was pared by 1 base and J by 2 bases, with 7 bases between. The V gene's germline CDR1 is GTSNPN and CDR2 SVGIG (reference sequence).